These 20 T cell receptor beta chains share one sample of origin, sequenced in a study of T cell responses to AZD1222 COVID-19 vaccine. Sequencing used immunoSEQ multiplex PCR; TCRdb keeps in-frame clones, though not all of them. The table records approximately 77,000 clones, about 91% of them present only once. The sequences come from peripheral blood, collected on day 0 of MenACWY control vaccination. These receptors all stem from an adult in good health.

The gene calls are TRBV7-2 and TRBJ1-3, with a tentative D call TRBD1 (6 bases). The CDR3 is 15 residues long. The germline V and J ends were trimmed by 5 bases and 2 bases, with 13 bases remaining between them. Germline CDR1 is SGHTA and CDR2 is FQGNSA. The CDR3 loop is CASSPQHRAGNTIYF. For the CDR3, the DNA is TGTGCCAGCAGCCCCCAACACAGGGCTGGAAACACCATATATTTT. Filled out from reference TRBV7-2 and TRBJ1-3, the complete variable domain reads GAGVSQSPSNKVTEKGKDVELRCDPISGHTALYWYRQSLGQGLEFLIYFQGNSAPDKSGLPSDRFSAERTGGSVSTLTIQRTQQEDSAVYLCASSPQHRAGNTIYFGEGSWLTVV.

This sequence joins TRBV30 and TRBJ1-6; D unresolved. Per the germline V gene, CDR1 is GTSNPN and CDR2 is SVGIG (reference sequence). The CDR3 runs to 12 residues. V lost 3 bases, J lost 14 bases, and 14 bases lay in between. CDR3 in DNA: TGTGCCTGGAGCGCGGAGGCGAGCACCCTCCACTTT. Protein product: CAWSAEASTLHF.

The chain is built from TRBV7-2 and TRBJ2-7; 7 nucleotides agree with TRBD1. The CDR3 runs to 14 residues. Germline V gene lookup returns CDR1 SGHTA and CDR2 FQGNSA. The trim removed 5 bases at V and 3 bases at J, leaving 7 bases unmatched. CDR3 DNA sequence: TGTGCCAGCAGCAGAGGGACAGAGGGCTACGAGCAGTACTTC. Translation gives CASSRGTEGYEQYF.

V usage is TRBV5-1 and J usage is TRBJ1-6; D unresolved. V gave up 1 base and J gave up 7 bases, with 9 bases separating them. Germline V gene lookup returns CDR1 SGHRS and CDR2 YFSETQ. The CDR3 is 14 residues long. Here the CDR3 DNA reads TGCGCCAGCAGCTTGCCCGGTCGGAATTCACCCCTCCACTTT. Its translation: CASSLPGRNSPLHF. Variable domain in full (rest from reference TRBV5-1 and TRBJ1-6): KAGVTQTPRYLIKTRGQQVTLSCSPISGHRSVSWYQQTPGQGLQFLFEYFSETQRNKGNFPGRFSGRQFSNSRSEMNVSTLELGDSALYLCASSLPGRNSPLHFGNGTRLTVT.

The genes are TRBV13 and TRBJ1-2, with D possibly matching TRBD1 (5 bases). The V and J ends lost 1 base and 6 bases respectively, with 9 bases between them. This CDR3 region has 13 residues. Per the germline V gene, CDR1 is PRHDT and CDR2 is FYEKMQ (reference sequence). CDR3 in DNA: TGTGCCAGCAGCTTAGCCGGGGCTAATGGCTACACCTTC. It yields the protein CASSLAGANGYTF.

V gene TRBV28 combines with J gene TRBJ2-7; 8 bases match TRBD1. The CDR3 has 14 amino acids. Germline CDR1 and CDR2: MDHEN and SYDVKM. V trimming: 2 bases; J trimming: 7 bases; junction bases outside the gene matches: 7. DNA of the CDR3: TGTGCCAGCAGTTTAGCCGGGACAGGTGGAGAGCAGTACTTC. As protein: CASSLAGTGGEQYF. The whole variable domain, filled in from reference TRBV28 and TRBJ2-7, reads DVKVTQSSRYLVKRTGEKVFLECVQDMDHENMFWYRQDPGLGLRLIYFSYDVKMKEKGDIPEGYSVSREKKERFSLILESASTNQTSMYLCASSLAGTGGEQYFGPGTRLTVT.

The chain combines TRBV4-3 with TRBJ1-2; D is perhaps TRBD1 (6 bases). This CDR3 is built from 17 residues. CDR1 and CDR2 from the germline V gene are LGHNA and YSLEER. The V and J ends lost 0 bases and 5 bases respectively, with 19 bases between them. CDR3 coding DNA: TGCGCCAGCAGCCAAGACCCCTATACGACAGGCCCTTATGGCTACACCTTC. Protein product: CASSQDPYTTGPYGYTF.

The V gene is TRBV18, the J gene TRBJ2-2; 9 bases are a match to TRBD2. The V and J ends lost 3 bases and 2 bases, in that order; junction bases with no gene match: 7. This CDR3 is 17 amino acids long. In germline, CDR1 is KGHSH, CDR2 LQKENI. In DNA, the CDR3 is TGTGCCAGCTCACCCTTTAGCGGGGGCGTCAACACCGGGGAGCTGTTTTTT. This sequence encodes CASSPFSGGVNTGELFF.

The rearrangement uses TRBV7-6 and TRBJ2-5; D unclear. Germline V CDR1 and CDR2: SGHVS, FNYEAQ. The CDR3 has 15 amino acids. The V and J ends lost 1 base and 2 bases respectively, with 11 bases between them. The chain's CDR3 is CASSLGSGRQETQYF. CDR3 sequence (DNA): TGTGCCAGCAGCTTAGGTTCCGGCAGACAAGAGACCCAGTACTTC.

The V and J genes are TRBV10-1 and TRBJ1-4; 11 bases line up with TRBD1. The CDR3 spans 16 residues. CDR1 and CDR2 from the germline V gene are WNHNN and SYGVQD (reference sequence). Trimming cost V 7 bases and J 3 bases; bases outside gene matches: 7. CDR3 loop: CASTGTGGYANEKLFF. For the CDR3, the DNA is TGCGCCAGCACCGGGACAGGGGGGTATGCTAATGAAAAACTGTTTTTT.

The genes are TRBV5-1 and TRBJ2-3; TRBD2 matches at 9 bases. V was pared by 0 bases and J by 1 base, with 6 bases of the junction left unmatched. CDR1 SGHRS and CDR2 YFSETQ come from the germline V gene. The length of the CDR3 is 17 residues. In DNA form, the CDR3 reads TGCGCCAGCAGCTTGGGTAGCGGGGGCCCTCGCACAGATACGCAGTATTTT. Its translation is CASSLGSGGPRTDTQYF.

The chain carries TRBV19 and TRBJ2-7; D gene uncertain. Per germline, CDR1 LNHDA and CDR2 SQIVND (reference sequence). The CDR3 loop spans 13 amino acids. Trimming stripped 3 bases from V and 6 bases from J, with 12 bases between. CDR3 protein: CASSIKVSSEQYF. CDR3 sequence (DNA): TGTGCCAGTAGTATTAAGGTCAGCTCCGAGCAGTACTTC.

This sequence joins TRBV19 and TRBJ1-5; 8 nucleotides align to TRBD1. The CDR3 runs 13 residues. Germline V gives CDR1 LNHDA, CDR2 SQIVND (reference sequence). V lost 6 bases, J lost 6 bases, and 4 bases stayed unmatched. For the CDR3, the DNA is TGTGCCAGTAGGCCCAGGGGGCTTCAGCCCCAGCATTTT. Translation: CASRPRGLQPQHF. Together with reference TRBV19 and TRBJ1-5, the CDR3 gives the full variable domain: DGGITQSPKYLFRKEGQNVTLSCEQNLNHDAMYWYRQDPGQGLRLIYYSQIVNDFQKGDIAEGYSVSREKKESFPLTVTSAQKNPTAFYLCASRPRGLQPQHFGDGTRLSIL.

The V call is TRBV9, the J call TRBJ2-7, with 10 bases lining up with TRBD2. This CDR3 comprises 15 residues. V was pared by 4 bases and J by 4 bases, with 8 bases of the junction left unmatched. The V gene's germline CDR1 is SGDLS and CDR2 YYNGEE. Here the CDR3 reads CASSPQVAGGYEQYF. The CDR3, as DNA: TGTGCCAGCAGCCCCCAAGTAGCGGGAGGTTACGAGCAGTACTTC.

This clone was seen once. This chain uses TRBV2 with TRBJ1-3, with a tentative D call TRBD1 (6 bases). The CDR3 runs to 13 residues. Germline CDR1 is SNHLY and CDR2 is FYNNEI. DNA for the CDR3: TGTGCAGGGGGACTGATCTCTGGAAACACCATATATTTT. Translation: CAGGLISGNTIYF.

The CDR3 loop is CASSTSLLGFNEKLFF. As DNA, the CDR3 is TGTGCCAGTAGCACCTCACTCTTGGGGTTTAATGAAAAACTGTTTTTT. The rearrangement uses TRBV19 and TRBJ1-4; D gene uncertain. Trimming removed 6 bases from V and 4 bases from J, with 18 bases in between. CDR1 LNHDA and CDR2 SQIVND come from the germline V gene (reference sequence). The CDR3 is 16 amino acids. The complete variable domain, with remaining parts taken from reference TRBV19 and TRBJ1-4, reads DGGITQSPKYLFRKEGQNVTLSCEQNLNHDAMYWYRQDPGQGLRLIYYSQIVNDFQKGDIAEGYSVSREKKESFPLTVTSAQKNPTAFYLCASSTSLLGFNEKLFFGSGTQLSVL.

CDR3: CASSPRQGSQPQHF. CDR3 DNA: TGTGCCAGCTCACCACGACAGGGCAGTCAGCCCCAGCATTTT. The rearrangement joins TRBV18 to TRBJ1-5; 7 positions agree with TRBD1. There are 14 residues in the CDR3. In germline, CDR1 is KGHSH, CDR2 LQKENI. The V segment lost 1 base and the J segment 6 bases; nucleotides outside the gene matches: 3.

The chain is built from TRBV11-3 and TRBJ1-5; 7 bases are a match to TRBD1. The CDR3 totals 15 residues. The germline CDR1 and CDR2 sequences are SGHNT and YENEEA. J gave up 4 bases and V 4 bases, and 7 bases lay outside the gene matches. The CDR3 bases are TGTGCCAGCAGCTCGAACCGGGACAGAAATCAGCCCCAGCATTTT. Protein: CASSSNRDRNQPQHF. Together with reference TRBV11-3 and TRBJ1-5, the CDR3 gives the full variable domain: EAGVVQSPRYKIIEKKQPVAFWCNPISGHNTLYWYLQNLGQGPELLIRYENEEAVDDSQLPKDRFSAERLKGVDSTLKIQPAELGDSAVYLCASSSNRDRNQPQHFGDGTRLSIL.

This sequence joins TRBV25-1 and TRBJ1-4; 9 bases align to TRBD1. Germline V CDR1 and CDR2: MGHDK, SYGVNS. V lost 8 bases, J lost 5 bases, and 6 bases stayed unmatched. The CDR3 is 14 residues long. The CDR3 DNA reads TGTGCCAGCCGGATGGGACAGGGCAATGAAAAACTGTTTTTT. Its protein is CASRMGQGNEKLFF.

This rearrangement joins TRBV13 to TRBJ1-6, with 11 bases matching TRBD1. V lost 5 bases, J lost 5 bases, and 5 bases stayed unmatched. The CDR3 spans 16 residues. In germline, CDR1 is PRHDT, CDR2 FYEKMQ (reference sequence). For the CDR3, the DNA is TGTGCCAGCAGCCGGGGACAGGGGGTAAATAATTCACCCCTCCACTTT. Protein sequence: CASSRGQGVNNSPLHF.